This T cell receptor (beta chain) was sequenced in a study of blood T cell repertoires in COVID-19. No more than 2 weeks before study entry, exposed participants had met a case of COVID-19. The J segment lost 2 bases and the V segment lost 5 bases, leaving 11 bases of the junction unmatched. The CDR3 has 16 amino acids. CDR1 SGHVS and CDR2 FQNEAQ come from the germline V gene. The authors' processing: By means of reference gene primer amplification, nucleated cell counts were estimated. The protocol was immunoSEQ multiplex PCR, while the TCRdb copy is restricted to in-frame clones and leaves out a portion. The V and J calls and the clone size are those of that table, but D and trimming were determined from the DNA. The table has 150,000 to 200,000 clones, about 80% seen once. This clone came up once.

V and J are TRBV7-8 and TRBJ2-5, with 7 bases identical to TRBD1. The sequenced sample consisted of PBMCs or T cells enriched from blood (not recorded which). The TCR originated in a man aged 55 to 70 who had been exposed to COVID-19. The CDR3 DNA follows: TGTGCCAGCAGCCAAGAATGGACAGGCTTACAAGAGACCCAGTACTTC. It yields the protein CASSQEWTGLQETQYF.